This T cell receptor (beta chain) came from a study of T cell repertoires in cytomegalovirus infection. On the study more broadly: Indicated by public TCR beta signatures were CMV infection and matching HLA type. Study-level results: Clonotypes of TCR beta that were HLA-C-restricted and CMV-specific dominated the ex vivo response.

MiXCR, applied by TCRdb to the reads, yields one record per CDR3 protein. The sample holds some 480,000 distinct CDR3 sequences, about 33% seen once. With 0 bases clipped from V and 2 bases from J, the junction kept 16 bases outside the gene matches. The CDR3 covers 21 residues. CDR1 is MNHEY and CDR2 is SVGAGI in the germline V gene. Comment on this clonotype: Its antigen is unknown.

The input for sequencing was cultured PBMCs, taken from culture after CMV antigen stimulation. The genes are TRBV6-5 and TRBJ2-3, with 11 bases identical to TRBD1. The receptor's source is a human donor in good health (CMV status not recorded). Some clones in this sample may be carry-over from other donors' samples. CDR3 sequence (DNA): TGTGCCAGCAGTTACTCCGGACAGGGGGCCCTACTAGCGGAGGTCACAGATACGCAGTATTTT. It translates to CASSYSGQGALLAEVTDTQYF.